These 11 T cell receptor beta chains share one sample of origin, sequenced in a study of blood T cell repertoires in COVID-19. The protocol was immunoSEQ multiplex PCR, while the TCRdb copy is restricted to in-frame clones and leaves out a portion. This sample has approximately 210,000 clones, with about 90% found just once. The specimen was peripheral blood. Receptor source: a man aged 25-45 years with acute or convalescent COVID-19.

The table lists this clone with a few counts. The chain carries TRBV9 and TRBJ1-6; no reliable D call. CDR3 length: 14 residues. Trimming pared 0 bases from V and 7 bases from J, leaving 8 bases between. Germline V gene sequence: CDR1 SGDLS, CDR2 YYNGEE. The CDR3 here is CASSVAPVNSPLHF. CDR3 bases: TGTGCCAGCAGCGTAGCTCCAGTAAATTCACCCCTCCACTTT.

The chain is built from TRBV29-1 and TRBJ1-5; TRBD1 is a possible D gene (5 bases). The CDR3 totals 13 residues. Germline loops: CDR1 SQVTM, CDR2 ANQGSEA. V gave up 4 bases and J gave up 3 bases, with 10 bases separating them. CDR3 residues: CSVAQGPNQPQHF. In nucleotides, the CDR3 is TGCAGCGTTGCTCAGGGCCCCAATCAGCCCCAGCATTTT. The full variable domain, with the rest looked up from reference TRBV29-1 and TRBJ1-5, is SAVISQKPSRDICQRGTSLTIQCQVDSQVTMMFWYRQQPGQSLTLIATANQGSEATYESGFVIDKFPISRPNLTFSTLTVSNMSPEDSSIYLCSVAQGPNQPQHFGDGTRLSIL.

The V call is TRBV28, the J call TRBJ2-5; 8 bases agree with TRBD1. CDR1 is MDHEN and CDR2 is SYDVKM in the germline V gene. The CDR3 runs 14 residues. The V segment lost 5 bases and the J segment 6 bases; nucleotides outside the gene matches: 8. In nucleotides, the CDR3 is TGTGCCAGCAGTCGCCGACAGGGGTGGCAGACCCAGTACTTC. Its protein product is CASSRRQGWQTQYF.

This chain uses TRBV27 with TRBJ2-7; TRBD1 matches at 7 bases. The length of the CDR3 is 16 residues. The germline V gene has CDR1 MNHEY and CDR2 SMNVEV (reference sequence). Losses at the gene ends were 1 base for V and 4 bases for J; bases not matched to a gene: 10. CDR3 nucleotide sequence: TGTGCCAGCAGTTTATGCCTGACAGGGCGGTGGTACGAGCAGTACTTC. Protein sequence: CASSLCLTGRWYEQYF.

In its sample, this clone was seen once. This chain joins TRBV20-1 and TRBJ2-1; a weak D match, TRBD2 (7 bases). Germline CDR1 reads DFQATT; CDR2 reads SNEGSKA (reference sequence). The length of the CDR3 is 14 residues. V lost 3 bases and J 8 bases, leaving 17 bases between the germline ends. The chain's CDR3 is CSASGRGLRDEQFF. CDR3 DNA: TGCAGTGCTAGTGGGCGGGGGCTGCGGGATGAGCAGTTCTTC.

This clone has just a few counts. Distinct nucleotide sequences in the sample also encode this CDR3. The rearrangement uses TRBV5-1 and TRBJ2-2; D is ambiguous. The V and J ends lost 0 bases and 1 base respectively, with 4 bases between them. The germline gives CDR1 SGHRS, CDR2 YFSETQ. CDR3 size: 14 residues. In DNA form, the CDR3 reads TGCGCCAGCAGCTTGGCAGTGAACACCGGGGAGCTGTTTTTT. Amino acid sequence: CASSLAVNTGELFF. Filled out from reference TRBV5-1 and TRBJ2-2, the complete variable domain reads KAGVTQTPRYLIKTRGQQVTLSCSPISGHRSVSWYQQTPGQGLQFLFEYFSETQRNKGNFPGRFSGRQFSNSRSEMNVSTLELGDSALYLCASSLAVNTGELFFGEGSRLTVL.

This clone came up a few times. The chain combines TRBV19 with TRBJ1-1; 7 bases are shared with TRBD1. This CDR3 spans 16 amino acids. CDR1 is LNHDA and CDR2 is SQIVND in the germline V gene (reference sequence). J was trimmed by 1 base and V by 1 base; bases with no gene match: 6. Here the CDR3 DNA reads TGTGCCAGTAGTATAGGTTTTGGGACAGCGAACACTGAAGCTTTCTTT. Its protein product is CASSIGFGTANTEAFF.

This rearrangement joins TRBV5-1 to TRBJ2-5, with D possibly being TRBD1 (6 bases). From germline, CDR1 is SGHRS and CDR2 YFSETQ. CDR3 size: 15 residues. V was pared by 6 bases and J by 2 bases, with 17 bases between. CDR3 residues: CASKLTGLGQETQYF. CDR3 DNA: TGCGCCAGCAAACTCACAGGGCTGGGGCAAGAGACCCAGTACTTC. Full variable domain (remainder filled in from reference TRBV5-1 and TRBJ2-5): KAGVTQTPRYLIKTRGQQVTLSCSPISGHRSVSWYQQTPGQGLQFLFEYFSETQRNKGNFPGRFSGRQFSNSRSEMNVSTLELGDSALYLCASKLTGLGQETQYFGPGTRLLVL.

This clone showed up just once. The V gene is TRBV29-1, the J gene TRBJ2-1; 16 positions agree with TRBD2. Unmatched junction bases numbered 8, after V lost 2 bases and J lost 13 bases. In germline, CDR1 is SQVTM, CDR2 ANQGSEA. The CDR3 extends over 15 amino acids. The CDR3 DNA follows: TGCAGCGTTGAACAGTTGGGACTAGCGGGAGGGCGTCAGTTCTTC. Translation gives CSVEQLGLAGGRQFF.

The V and J genes are TRBV14 and TRBJ2-5; the D gene is possibly TRBD1 (6 bases). Germline CDR1 and CDR2: SGHDN and FVKESK. V dropped 0 bases and J dropped 3 bases, with 14 bases sitting between them. The CDR3 covers 16 residues. This CDR3 reads CASSQEQGWQEETQYF. The CDR3, as DNA: TGTGCCAGCAGCCAAGAACAGGGTTGGCAGGAAGAGACCCAGTACTTC.

The rearrangement uses TRBV5-1 and TRBJ1-1; maybe TRBD1 (5 bases). This CDR3 comprises 15 residues. Germline lookup yields CDR1 SGHRS and CDR2 YFSETQ. The ends were cut back, 6 bases at V and 4 bases at J, with 19 bases in the middle. CDR3 DNA sequence: TGCGCCAGCACCGATTGGGGGGAAATGGGCACTGAAGCTTTCTTT. Its protein is CASTDWGEMGTEAFF.